Shown below are 19 T cell receptor beta chains from a single sample sequenced in a study of Ad26.COV2.S vaccination and SARS-CoV-2 variants. Clones were read by immunoSEQ multiplex PCR, and TCRdb kept only the in-frame ones, dropping some. The data contain around 270,000 clones, roughly 89% of them singletons. This sample's treatment: roughly 18 received Ad26.COV2.S at low or high dose, single or two shots; about 5 received placebo; per-sample allocation not given. Sampling happened 63 days after the first vaccine or placebo injection. The sample was peripheral blood, taken in a trial of Ad26.COV2.S vaccine versus placebo. The receptors stem from a person aged 18 to 65 who received the Ad26.COV2.S COVID-19 vaccine or a placebo.

The chain combines TRBV3-1 (or the pseudogene TRBV3-2) with TRBJ2-5, with D possibly matching TRBD2 (6 bases). Germline CDR1 LGHDT, CDR2 YNNKEL (reference sequence). The V and J ends lost 5 bases and 5 bases respectively, with 15 bases between them. The CDR3 runs 14 residues. The CDR3 loop reads CASSDRGGWETQYF. CDR3 in DNA: TGTGCCAGCAGCGATCGTGGGGGGTGGGAGACCCAGTACTTC.

V and J are TRBV18 and TRBJ1-1, with D hard to call. Germline lookup yields CDR1 KGHSH and CDR2 LQKENI. This CDR3 is 13 amino acids long. Trimming took 1 base from V and 5 from J, leaving 8 bases between them. The CDR3, as DNA: TGTGCCAGCTCACCACGGGGAGGGACTGAAGCTTTCTTT. Translation: CASSPRGGTEAFF. The entire variable domain, with the rest obtained from reference TRBV18 and TRBJ1-1, is as follows: NAGVMQNPRHLVRRRGQEARLRCSPMKGHSHVYWYRQLPEEGLKFMVYLQKENIIDESGMPKERFSAEFPKEGPSILRIQQVVRGDSAAYFCASSPRGGTEAFFGQGTRLTVV.

V is TRBV5-4 and J is TRBJ1-6; 9 bases agree with TRBD1. Germline V lookup: CDR1 SGHNT, CDR2 YYREEE (reference sequence). This CDR3 spans 15 amino acids. J gave up 8 bases and V 5 bases, and 8 bases lay outside the gene matches. The CDR3 loop is CASRDRGNRDSPLHF. DNA for the CDR3: TGTGCCAGCAGGGACAGGGGAAATCGCGATTCACCCCTCCACTTT.

The DNA of the CDR3 is TGTGCCAGCAGCTTAGCGCGGCAGGGGGGTTTCTACGAGCAGTACGTC. It is translated as CASSLARQGGFYEQYV. The rearrangement links TRBV7-8 to TRBJ2-7, with a possible D match to TRBD1 (7 bases). The CDR3 sequence is 16 residues long. The germline CDR1 and CDR2 sequences are SGHVS and FQNEAQ. Trimming left V 0 bases short and J 3 bases short, with 15 bases between.

The chain joins TRBV24-1 to TRBJ2-3, with 10 nucleotides matching TRBD2. This CDR3 is 16 amino acids long. J was trimmed by 3 bases and V by 1 base; bases with no gene match: 3. Germline V gene data show CDR1 as KGHDR and CDR2 as SFDVKD. CDR3 sequence (DNA): TGTGCCACCAGTGATTTTAAGCGGGAGGGGACAGATACGCAGTATTTT. Its protein is CATSDFKREGTDTQYF.

The chain recombines TRBV3-1 (or the pseudogene TRBV3-2) with TRBJ2-5; 8 nucleotides match TRBD2. The trim removed 1 base at V and 6 bases at J, leaving 7 bases unmatched. The germline V gene has CDR1 LGHDT and CDR2 YNNKEL (reference sequence). The CDR3 consists of 15 residues. The CDR3 protein is CASSQGVGRAKTQYF. In DNA, the CDR3 is TGTGCCAGCAGCCAAGGGGTCGGGAGGGCGAAGACCCAGTACTTC.

The J gene is TRBJ1-5, the V gene TRBV15; D gene uncertain. The CDR3 has 14 residues. Deletions cut 0 bases from V and 6 bases from J, with 9 bases between. The germline V gene encodes CDR1 LNHNV and CDR2 YYDKDF (reference sequence). CDR3 in amino acids: CATSRDRLGQPQHF. The CDR3 region has the DNA TGTGCCACCAGCAGAGACAGGTTAGGTCAGCCCCAGCATTTT.

This chain uses TRBV5-1 with TRBJ2-1; 7 bases fit TRBD1. With 0 bases clipped from V and 8 bases from J, the junction kept 11 bases outside the gene matches. Per germline, CDR1 SGHRS and CDR2 YFSETQ. The CDR3 runs 16 residues. The CDR3 nucleotides read TGCGCCAGCAGCTTGGTGGTAGGGGGCAGAGGCGATGAGCAGTTCTTC. Encoded protein: CASSLVVGGRGDEQFF.

The chain links TRBV6-4 to TRBJ2-3, with 10 bases matching TRBD1. This CDR3 is built from 16 residues. Germline V gene data show CDR1 as MRHNA and CDR2 as SNTAGT. V trimming: 0 bases; J trimming: 5 bases; junction bases outside the gene matches: 5. The CDR3 region has the DNA TGTGCCAGCAGTGACTCCGGAGGGACAGGGGTAGATACGCAGTATTTT. The encoded protein is CASSDSGGTGVDTQYF.

The chain employs TRBV11-3 and TRBJ2-2; 10 bases match TRBD2. The CDR3 has 16 amino acids. The J segment lost 4 bases and the V segment lost 4 bases, leaving 6 bases of the junction unmatched. Germline assignment: CDR1 SGHNT and CDR2 YENEEA. The CDR3 spells CASSSPAGGGTGELFF. As DNA, the CDR3 is TGTGCCAGCAGCTCCCCAGCGGGAGGGGGCACCGGGGAGCTGTTTTTT.

Regarding this clone: Other nucleotide sequences in the sample specify the same CDR3. The V gene is TRBV7-9, the J gene TRBJ2-2; D not resolved. Germline V gene data show CDR1 as SEHNR and CDR2 as FQNEAQ (reference sequence). The CDR3 is 12 residues long. Trimming shortened V by 5 bases and J by 6 bases, and 7 bases separated the two germline ends. This CDR3 reads CASSPGPGELFF. CDR3 in DNA: TGTGCCAGCAGCCCAGGACCCGGGGAGCTGTTTTTT.

The chain links TRBV6-1 to TRBJ1-6; 10 bases are a match to TRBD1. CDR3 length: 15 amino acids. The J segment lost 7 bases and the V segment lost 2 bases, leaving 2 bases of the junction unmatched. In germline, CDR1 is MNHNS, CDR2 SASEGT. CDR3 protein: CASSEPGQGNSPLHF. In DNA form, the CDR3 reads TGTGCCAGCAGTGAACCGGGACAGGGGAATTCACCCCTCCACTTT.

The J gene is TRBJ2-7, the V gene TRBV12-5; 10 bases fit TRBD1. The CDR3 covers 18 residues. The ends lost 6 bases at V and 2 bases at J; junction bases unmatched: 16. Germline-derived CDR1 and CDR2 are LGHNT and FRNRAP. CDR3 nucleotide sequence: TGTGCTAGTGGCCTGAGGGACAGGGGACCTGAAAACACCTACGAGCAGTACGTC. Amino acids: CASGLRDRGPENTYEQYV.

The chain links TRBV11-3 to TRBJ2-2; perhaps D is TRBD1 or TRBD2 (5 bases each). Germline loops: CDR1 SGHNT, CDR2 YENEEA. Trimming cost V 4 bases and J 7 bases, with 16 bases left between them. CDR3 length: 15 residues. The CDR3 loop is CASSSGTQRSGELFF. In nucleotides, the CDR3 is TGTGCCAGCAGCTCGGGGACGCAGCGGAGCGGGGAGCTGTTTTTT.

V gene TRBV6-1 combines with J gene TRBJ2-7; D is possibly TRBD2 (6 bases). The V and J ends lost 2 bases and 2 bases respectively, with 13 bases between them. CDR3 length: 15 amino acids. Germline CDR1 reads MNHNS; CDR2 reads SASEGT. The CDR3 region is CASSEYGSSAYEQYF. The CDR3 nucleotides read TGTGCCAGCAGTGAATACGGGTCTAGCGCCTACGAGCAGTACTTC.

The gene calls are TRBV15 and TRBJ2-6; maybe TRBD1 (5 bases). The CDR3 is 15 amino acids. V was cut by 5 bases and J by 2 bases, with 10 bases left in between. CDR1 is LNHNV and CDR2 is YYDKDF in the germline V gene (reference sequence). The CDR3 DNA reads TGTGCCACCAGCCCCACCAGGGCTGGGGCCAACGTCCTGACTTTC. This gives the protein CATSPTRAGANVLTF.

The count of this clone is one. The chain joins TRBV28 to TRBJ1-5; D is ambiguous. CDR1 MDHEN and CDR2 SYDVKM come from the germline V gene. This CDR3 region has 11 residues. The V end lost 10 bases, the J end lost 5 bases, and 9 bases lay between the germline ends. The CDR3 sequence is CATGPYQPQHF. CDR3 in DNA: TGTGCCACCGGCCCCTATCAGCCCCAGCATTTT.

This chain links TRBV7-9 with TRBJ1-4, with a weak D call TRBD1 (5 bases). CDR3 length: 15 amino acids. Per germline, CDR1 SEHNR and CDR2 FQNEAQ (reference sequence). Trimming pared 2 bases from V and 10 bases from J, leaving 17 bases between. This CDR3 reads CASSLTGAGVGKLFF. DNA of the CDR3: TGTGCCAGCAGCTTAACAGGAGCTGGGGTAGGAAAACTGTTTTTT.

V is TRBV5-1 and J is TRBJ2-4; D unclear. Trimming shortened V by 2 bases and J by 5 bases, and 8 bases separated the two germline ends. Germline values: CDR1 SGHRS, CDR2 YFSETQ. The CDR3 consists of 13 residues. CDR3 sequence: CASSLPRENIQYF. DNA for the CDR3: TGCGCCAGCAGCTTACCTAGAGAAAACATTCAGTACTTC.